The sequence of this TCR beta chain was determined in a study of early T cells in non-severe SARS-CoV-2 infection. Overall study context: Sequencing of bulk RNA from unsorted whole blood was done, without chain pairing. Findings and caveats of the study: Comparison of clonotypes with VDJdb favored anti-spike CD8 responses while missing private and CD4 specificities.

Germline CDR1 and CDR2: LGHNA and YSLEER. The CDR3 has 13 residues. Trimming cost V 4 bases and J 4 bases; bases outside gene matches: 3. Individual cDNA molecules each received unique molecular identifiers attached to them. MiXCR, applied by TCRdb to the 5' RACE reads, yields one record per CDR3 protein. The sample carries over 75,000 distinct CDR3 sequences, about 15% recorded once. Ten or more counts support this clonotype. No antigen is known for it. The clonotype was recovered from an adult who was a healthcare worker with PCR-confirmed SARS-CoV-2 infection or an uninfected control (not recorded which). The rearrangement uses TRBV4-3 and TRBJ2-5, with 7 bases aligning to TRBD2. The source material was whole blood. The CDR3 DNA is TGCGCCAGCAGCCGGACTAGAGGAGAGACCCAGTACTTC. It yields the protein CASSRTRGETQYF.